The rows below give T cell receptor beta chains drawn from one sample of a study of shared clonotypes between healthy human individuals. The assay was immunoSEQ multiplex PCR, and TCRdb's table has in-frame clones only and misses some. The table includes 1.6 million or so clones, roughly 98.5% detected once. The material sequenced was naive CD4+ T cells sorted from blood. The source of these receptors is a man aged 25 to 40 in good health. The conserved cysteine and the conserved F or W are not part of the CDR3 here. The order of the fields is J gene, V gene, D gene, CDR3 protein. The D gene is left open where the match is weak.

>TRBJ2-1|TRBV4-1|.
ASSQVPSSAYNEQF
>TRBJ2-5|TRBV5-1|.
ASSTRTAETQY
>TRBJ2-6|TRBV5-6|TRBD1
ASSEGQFFSGANVLT
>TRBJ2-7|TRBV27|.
ASSPVEPSYEQY
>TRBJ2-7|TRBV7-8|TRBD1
ASSPGTGVVYEQY
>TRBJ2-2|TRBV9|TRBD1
ASSVVGGITGELF
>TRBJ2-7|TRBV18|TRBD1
ASSPGQADEQY
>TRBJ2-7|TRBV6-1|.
ASRDSAGRYEQY
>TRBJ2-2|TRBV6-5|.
ASSYLGQNTGELF
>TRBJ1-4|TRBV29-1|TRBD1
SVAQGGKLF
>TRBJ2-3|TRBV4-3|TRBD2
ASSPRLLAGGNTDTQY
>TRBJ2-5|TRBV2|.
ATTRSQQVETQY
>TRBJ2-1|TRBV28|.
ASSLGHSYNEQF
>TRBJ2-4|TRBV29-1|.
SVSLGLKNIQY
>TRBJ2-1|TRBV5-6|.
ASSLTLLDNEQF
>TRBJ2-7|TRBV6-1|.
ASSKTDYYEQY
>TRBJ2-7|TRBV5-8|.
ASSRQGIALYEQY
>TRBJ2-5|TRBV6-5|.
ASSYSRIQETQY
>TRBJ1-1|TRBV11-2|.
ASSPITGRVLNTEAF